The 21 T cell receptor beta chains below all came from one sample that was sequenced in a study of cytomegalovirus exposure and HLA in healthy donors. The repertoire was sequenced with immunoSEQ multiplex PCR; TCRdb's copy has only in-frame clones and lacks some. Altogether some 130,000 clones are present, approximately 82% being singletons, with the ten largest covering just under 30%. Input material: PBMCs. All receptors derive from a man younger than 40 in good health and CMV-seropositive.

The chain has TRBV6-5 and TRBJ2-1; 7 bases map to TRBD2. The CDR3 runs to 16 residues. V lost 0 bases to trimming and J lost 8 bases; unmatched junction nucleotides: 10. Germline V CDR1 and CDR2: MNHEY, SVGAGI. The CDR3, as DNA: TGTGCCAGCAGTTACTCGGCTAGCGGAGGCTGGGATGAGCAGTTCTTC. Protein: CASSYSASGGWDEQFF.

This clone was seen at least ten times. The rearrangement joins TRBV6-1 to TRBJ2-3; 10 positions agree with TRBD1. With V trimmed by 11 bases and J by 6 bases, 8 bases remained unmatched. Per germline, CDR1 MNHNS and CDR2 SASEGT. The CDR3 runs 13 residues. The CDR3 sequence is CAGGQGDWDTQYF. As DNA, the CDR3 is TGTGCCGGTGGACAGGGGGATTGGGATACGCAGTATTTT.

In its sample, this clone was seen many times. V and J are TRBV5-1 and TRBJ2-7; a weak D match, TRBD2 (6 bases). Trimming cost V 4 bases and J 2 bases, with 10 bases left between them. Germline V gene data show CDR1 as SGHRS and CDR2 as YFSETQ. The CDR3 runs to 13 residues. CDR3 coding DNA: TGCGCCAGCAGCCCGGGAGACACCTACGAGCAGTACTTC. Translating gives CASSPGDTYEQYF.

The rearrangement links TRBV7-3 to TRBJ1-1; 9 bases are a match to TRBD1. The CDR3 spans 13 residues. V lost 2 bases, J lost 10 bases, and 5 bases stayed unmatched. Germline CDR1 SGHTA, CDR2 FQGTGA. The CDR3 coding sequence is TGTGCCAGCAGCTTAGGGGACAGGGCAGGAGCTTTCTTT. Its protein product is CASSLGDRAGAFF.

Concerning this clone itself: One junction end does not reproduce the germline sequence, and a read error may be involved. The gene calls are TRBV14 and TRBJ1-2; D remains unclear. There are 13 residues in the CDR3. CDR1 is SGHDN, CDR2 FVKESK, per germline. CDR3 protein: CASSQDDLTVEGF. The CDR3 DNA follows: TGTGCCAGCAGCCAAGATGATTTAACGGTAGAGGGCTTC.

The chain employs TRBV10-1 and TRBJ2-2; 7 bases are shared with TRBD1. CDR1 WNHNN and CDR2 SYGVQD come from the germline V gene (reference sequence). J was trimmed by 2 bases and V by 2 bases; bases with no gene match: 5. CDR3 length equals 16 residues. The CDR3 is CASSEGDRANTGELFF. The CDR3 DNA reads TGCGCCAGCAGTGAGGGAGACAGGGCTAACACCGGGGAGCTGTTTTTT.

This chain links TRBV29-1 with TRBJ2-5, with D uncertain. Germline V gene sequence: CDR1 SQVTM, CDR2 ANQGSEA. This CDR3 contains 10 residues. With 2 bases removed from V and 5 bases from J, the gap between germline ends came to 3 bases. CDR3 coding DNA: TGCAGCGTTGAACGGGAGACCCAGTACTTC. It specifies CSVERETQYF.

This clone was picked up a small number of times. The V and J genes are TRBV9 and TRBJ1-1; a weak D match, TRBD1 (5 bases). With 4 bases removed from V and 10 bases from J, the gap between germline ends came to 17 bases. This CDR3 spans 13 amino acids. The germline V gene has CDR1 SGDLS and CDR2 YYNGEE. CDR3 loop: CASSTQPGLGAFF. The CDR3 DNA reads TGTGCCAGCAGCACGCAACCAGGGCTGGGAGCTTTCTTT.

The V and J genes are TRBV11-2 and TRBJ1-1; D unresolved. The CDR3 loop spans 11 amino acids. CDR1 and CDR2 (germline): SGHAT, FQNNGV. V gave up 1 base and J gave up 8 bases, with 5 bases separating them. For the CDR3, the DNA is TGTGCCAGCAGCTTAGTTCAGGAAGCTTTCTTT. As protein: CASSLVQEAFF. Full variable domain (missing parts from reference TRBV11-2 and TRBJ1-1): EAGVAQSPRYKIIEKRQSVAFWCNPISGHATLYWYQQILGQGPKLLIQFQNNGVVDDSQLPKDRFSAERLKGVDSTLKIQPAKLEDSAVYLCASSLVQEAFFGQGTRLTVV.

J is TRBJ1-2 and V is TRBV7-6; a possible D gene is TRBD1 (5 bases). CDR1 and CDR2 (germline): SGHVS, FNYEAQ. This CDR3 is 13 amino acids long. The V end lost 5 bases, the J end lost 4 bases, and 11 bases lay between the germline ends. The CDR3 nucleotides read TGTGCCAGCAGCCAGGACACCACCTATGGCTACACCTTC. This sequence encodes CASSQDTTYGYTF.

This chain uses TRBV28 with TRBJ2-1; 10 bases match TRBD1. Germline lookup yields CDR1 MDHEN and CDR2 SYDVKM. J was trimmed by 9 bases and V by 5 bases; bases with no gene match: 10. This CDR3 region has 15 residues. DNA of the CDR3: TGTGCCAGCAGTGGGGGGGGGACAGGGGCCATTGAGCAGTTCTTC. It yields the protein CASSGGGTGAIEQFF.

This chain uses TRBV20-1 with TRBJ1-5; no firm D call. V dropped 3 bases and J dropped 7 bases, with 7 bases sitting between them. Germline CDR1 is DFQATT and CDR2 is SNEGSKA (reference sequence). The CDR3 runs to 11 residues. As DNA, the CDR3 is TGCAGTGCTAGGAGCGACCAGCCCCAGCATTTT. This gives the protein CSARSDQPQHF.

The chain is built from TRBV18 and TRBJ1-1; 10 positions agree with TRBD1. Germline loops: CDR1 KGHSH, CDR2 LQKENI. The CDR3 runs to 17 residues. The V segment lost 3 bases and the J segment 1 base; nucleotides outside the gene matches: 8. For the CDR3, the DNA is TGTGCCAGCTCACCTCCGGGACAGGGGACGAGGAACACTGAAGCTTTCTTT. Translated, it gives CASSPPGQGTRNTEAFF.

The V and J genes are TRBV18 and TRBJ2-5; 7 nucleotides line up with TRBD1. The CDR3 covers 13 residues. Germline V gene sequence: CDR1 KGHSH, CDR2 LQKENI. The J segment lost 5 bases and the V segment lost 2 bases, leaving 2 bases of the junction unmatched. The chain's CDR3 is CASSPGTAETQYF. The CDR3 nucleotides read TGTGCCAGCTCACCAGGGACAGCCGAGACCCAGTACTTC.

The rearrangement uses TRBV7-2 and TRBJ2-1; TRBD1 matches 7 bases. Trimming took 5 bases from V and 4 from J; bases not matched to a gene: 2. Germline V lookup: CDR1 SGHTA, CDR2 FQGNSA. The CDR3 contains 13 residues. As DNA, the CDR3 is TGTGCCAGCAGCCAGGACAGGTACAATGAGCAGTTCTTC. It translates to CASSQDRYNEQFF.

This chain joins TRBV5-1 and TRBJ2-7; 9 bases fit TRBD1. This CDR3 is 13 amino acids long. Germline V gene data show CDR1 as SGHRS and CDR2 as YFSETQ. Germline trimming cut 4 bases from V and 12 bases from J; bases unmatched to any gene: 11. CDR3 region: CASSPGQGPLLYF. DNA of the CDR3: TGCGCCAGCAGCCCGGGACAGGGCCCGCTTTTGTACTTC.

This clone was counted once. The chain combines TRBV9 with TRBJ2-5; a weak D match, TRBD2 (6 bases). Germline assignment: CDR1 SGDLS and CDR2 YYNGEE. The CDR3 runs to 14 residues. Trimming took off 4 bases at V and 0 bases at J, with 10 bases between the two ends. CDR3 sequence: CASSTGLNQETQYF. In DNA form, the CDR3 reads TGTGCCAGCAGCACGGGACTGAACCAAGAGACCCAGTACTTC.

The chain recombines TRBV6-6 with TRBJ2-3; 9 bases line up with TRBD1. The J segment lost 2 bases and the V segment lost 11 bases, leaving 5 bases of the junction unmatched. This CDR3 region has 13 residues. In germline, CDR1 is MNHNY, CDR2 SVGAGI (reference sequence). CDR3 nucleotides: TGTGCCGCACAGGGGGCAGTCACAGATACGCAGTATTTT. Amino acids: CAAQGAVTDTQYF.

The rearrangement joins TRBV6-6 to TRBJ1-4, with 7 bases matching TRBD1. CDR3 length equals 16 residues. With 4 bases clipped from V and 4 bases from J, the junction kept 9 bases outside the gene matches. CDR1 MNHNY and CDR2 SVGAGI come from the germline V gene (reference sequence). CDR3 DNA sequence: TGTGCCAGCAGTTTGACCCGGACAGGAGTTAATGAAAAACTGTTTTTT. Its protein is CASSLTRTGVNEKLFF.

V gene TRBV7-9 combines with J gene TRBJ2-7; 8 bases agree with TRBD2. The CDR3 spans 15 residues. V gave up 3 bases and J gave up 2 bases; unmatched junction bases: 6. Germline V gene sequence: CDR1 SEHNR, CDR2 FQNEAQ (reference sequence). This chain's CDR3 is CASSLERGLPYEQYF. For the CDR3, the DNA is TGTGCCAGCAGCTTGGAGCGGGGGCTCCCCTACGAGCAGTACTTC.

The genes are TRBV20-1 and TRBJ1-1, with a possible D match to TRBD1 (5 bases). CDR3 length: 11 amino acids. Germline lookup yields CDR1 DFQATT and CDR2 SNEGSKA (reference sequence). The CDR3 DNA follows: TGCAGCGCCGGGGGAAACACTGAAGCTTTCTTT. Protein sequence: CSAGGNTEAFF.